This entry lists 24 T cell receptor beta chains sequenced from one sample in a study of cytomegalovirus exposure and HLA in healthy donors. Amplification used 60 Vbeta primers and 13 Jbeta primers. TCRdb's table, derived via immunoSEQ multiplex PCR, lists solely in-frame clones and lacks some. The sample table includes around 190,000 clones. The sample comprised PBMCs. The receptors derive from a woman aged 30 to 39 in good health and CMV-seropositive.

The chain recombines TRBV15 with TRBJ1-1; TRBD1 matches at 8 bases. V shed 1 base, J shed 6 bases, and the junction held 4 bases outside the gene matches. CDR1 is LNHNV, CDR2 YYDKDF, per germline (reference sequence). The CDR3 is 14 amino acids. The chain's CDR3 is CATSRVQGASEAFF. The CDR3, as DNA: TGTGCCACCAGCAGAGTTCAGGGGGCCTCTGAAGCTTTCTTT.

The chain uses TRBV28 and TRBJ2-7, with 15 bases fitting TRBD2. CDR1 is MDHEN and CDR2 is SYDVKM in the germline V gene. The CDR3 spans 17 residues. V shed 2 bases and J 0 bases; nucleotides not matched to a gene: 2. The CDR3 DNA reads TGTGCCAGCAGTTTAAGGGGACTAGCGGGAGGCTCCTACGAGCAGTACTTC. Translated, it gives CASSLRGLAGGSYEQYF.

The rearrangement links TRBV6-4 to TRBJ2-7, with D possibly matching TRBD2 (5 bases). The germline CDR1 and CDR2 sequences are MRHNA and SNTAGT. The CDR3 extends over 14 amino acids. Trimming removed 4 bases at V and 9 bases at J, with 19 bases between. The CDR3 bases are TGTGCCAGCAGTGCAGACATAGACTACGAGATGCAGTACTTC. This codes for CASSADIDYEMQYF.

The DNA of the CDR3 is TGTGCCAGCAGCTATCCGGCCGGGAGGAGCACTGAAGCTTTCTTT. This translates into CASSYPAGRSTEAFF. The chain combines TRBV7-9 with TRBJ1-1, with D hard to call. The CDR3 sequence is 15 residues long. Germline loops: CDR1 SEHNR, CDR2 FQNEAQ (reference sequence). The V gene lost 4 bases and the J gene lost 4 bases, with 16 bases spanning the gap.

The V gene is TRBV7-8, the J gene TRBJ1-5, with a weak D call TRBD1 (6 bases). Trimming pared 2 bases from V and 4 bases from J, leaving 12 bases between. From germline, CDR1 is SGHVS and CDR2 FQNEAQ. This CDR3 is 15 amino acids long. The CDR3 reads CASSLTQGLNQPQHF. In nucleotides, the CDR3 is TGTGCCAGCAGCTTAACACAGGGATTAAATCAGCCCCAGCATTTT.

The chain combines TRBV15 with TRBJ1-4, with D hard to call. Germline CDR1 is LNHNV and CDR2 is YYDKDF (reference sequence). The CDR3 sequence is 14 residues long. Trimming cost V 1 base and J 5 bases, with 8 bases left between them. The CDR3 region is CATSRAVQNEKLFF. The CDR3 DNA reads as TGTGCCACCAGCAGAGCTGTCCAGAATGAAAAACTGTTTTTT. Together with reference TRBV15 and TRBJ1-4, the CDR3 gives the full variable domain: DAMVIQNPRYQVTQFGKPVTLSCSQTLNHNVMYWYQQKSSQAPKLLFHYYDKDFNNEADTPDNFQSRRPNTSFCFLDIRSPGLGDTAMYLCATSRAVQNEKLFFGSGTQLSVL.

V gene TRBV5-1 combines with J gene TRBJ2-3; D gene unclear. The CDR3 totals 14 residues. Trimming stripped 1 base from V and 0 bases from J, with 6 bases between. Germline CDR1 and CDR2: SGHRS and YFSETQ. The CDR3 here is CASSLSESTDTQYF. The CDR3 DNA sequence: TGCGCCAGCAGCTTGTCCGAGAGCACAGATACGCAGTATTTT.

V usage is TRBV30 and J usage is TRBJ2-6, with D hard to call. The V gene's germline CDR1 is GTSNPN and CDR2 SVGIG (reference sequence). CDR3 length equals 14 residues. The ends were cut back, 2 bases at V and 1 base at J, with 6 bases in the middle. The CDR3 spells CAWSTLSGANVLTF. For the CDR3, the DNA is TGTGCCTGGAGTACTTTATCTGGGGCCAACGTCCTGACTTTC.

V and J are TRBV5-1 and TRBJ1-2; D may be TRBD1 (5 bases). Germline V lookup: CDR1 SGHRS, CDR2 YFSETQ. The V and J ends lost 0 bases and 8 bases respectively, with 17 bases between them. The CDR3 sequence is 15 residues long. The CDR3 nucleotides read TGCGCCAGCAGCTTGGATCCAGGGCAGGCGCAGGGCTACACCTTC. Protein: CASSLDPGQAQGYTF. The variable domain in full, with the rest retrieved from reference TRBV5-1 and TRBJ1-2, is KAGVTQTPRYLIKTRGQQVTLSCSPISGHRSVSWYQQTPGQGLQFLFEYFSETQRNKGNFPGRFSGRQFSNSRSEMNVSTLELGDSALYLCASSLDPGQAQGYTFGSGTRLTVV.

The chain links TRBV18 to TRBJ2-3, with TRBD1 matching 8 bases. V shed 4 bases and J 8 bases; nucleotides not matched to a gene: 8. The length of the CDR3 is 14 residues. Germline V lookup: CDR1 KGHSH, CDR2 LQKENI. In nucleotides, the CDR3 is TGTGCCAGCTCACTCCGGGACAGGTTTGCTACGCAGTATTTT. Amino acids: CASSLRDRFATQYF.

The chain is built from TRBV7-9 and TRBJ1-4; 7 bases agree with TRBD1. The V and J ends lost 5 bases and 6 bases, in that order; junction bases with no gene match: 12. The CDR3 extends over 16 amino acids. Germline V lookup: CDR1 SEHNR, CDR2 FQNEAQ (reference sequence). The CDR3 coding sequence is TGTGCCAGCAGCCTTGCGAGGGGGCAGAAGGATGAAAAACTGTTTTTT. This codes for CASSLARGQKDEKLFF.

The V and J genes are TRBV7-9 and TRBJ1-2; no clear D gene. The CDR3 totals 14 residues. Germline V gene lookup returns CDR1 SEHNR and CDR2 FQNEAQ (reference sequence). V was pared by 1 base and J by 2 bases, with 8 bases between. The CDR3 DNA follows: TGTGCCAGCAGCTTAGAACAGAGAAACTATGGCTACACCTTC. It codes for CASSLEQRNYGYTF.

This chain links TRBV18 with TRBJ1-4; the D is unclear. Per the germline V gene, CDR1 is KGHSH and CDR2 is LQKENI. The CDR3 is 12 amino acids. The V gene lost 2 bases and the J gene lost 8 bases, with 6 bases spanning the gap. The CDR3 protein is CASSPSREKLFF. The CDR3 nucleotides are TGTGCCAGCTCACCATCGCGGGAAAAACTGTTTTTT. Variable domain in full (rest from reference TRBV18 and TRBJ1-4): NAGVMQNPRHLVRRRGQEARLRCSPMKGHSHVYWYRQLPEEGLKFMVYLQKENIIDESGMPKERFSAEFPKEGPSILRIQQVVRGDSAAYFCASSPSREKLFFGSGTQLSVL.

The genes are TRBV7-2 and TRBJ2-1, with D maybe TRBD2 (5 bases). The germline gives CDR1 SGHTA, CDR2 FQGNSA. Between the trimmed V and J ends, which lost 6 bases and 7 bases, there was a span of 16 bases. The CDR3 runs 14 residues. In DNA, the CDR3 is TGTGCCAGCAGGACGCGAGGGCTATGGAATGAGCAGTTCTTC. Translating it yields CASRTRGLWNEQFF.

About this clone itself: An end of the junction does not agree with germline; a read error may underlie this. Other DNA sequences in the sample encode the same CDR3. The CDR3 is CASSLAGSSYNEQFF. The DNA of the CDR3 is TGTGCCAGCAGCCTAGCGGGGAGCTCCTACAATGAGCAGTTCTTC. The V gene is TRBV7-2, the J gene TRBJ2-1, with 9 bases identical to TRBD2. CDR1 is SGHTA, CDR2 FQGNSA, per germline. The CDR3 covers 15 residues.

CDR3 loop: CASIDSNIAGQPQHF. As DNA, the CDR3 is TGTGCCAGCATCGACAGTAATATCGCAGGACAGCCCCAGCATTTT. The V and J genes are TRBV28 and TRBJ1-5; D perhaps matches TRBD1 (5 bases). Trimming pared 7 bases from V and 7 bases from J, leaving 20 bases between. Germline lookup yields CDR1 MDHEN and CDR2 SYDVKM. This CDR3 has 15 amino acids. The full variable domain, completed using reference TRBV28 and TRBJ1-5, is DVKVTQSSRYLVKRTGEKVFLECVQDMDHENMFWYRQDPGLGLRLIYFSYDVKMKEKGDIPEGYSVSREKKERFSLILESASTNQTSMYLCASIDSNIAGQPQHFGDGTRLSIL.

This chain connects TRBV7-2 to TRBJ2-7; D not resolved. The CDR3 loop spans 13 amino acids. The germline gives CDR1 SGHTA, CDR2 FQGNSA. Trimming shortened V by 1 base and J by 5 bases, and 9 bases separated the two germline ends. CDR3 bases: TGTGCCAGCAGCTTAGTGGCGGTTAACGAGCAGTACTTC. Protein product: CASSLVAVNEQYF.

The chain recombines TRBV10-3 with TRBJ1-3, with 7 bases lining up with TRBD1. The CDR3 length is 15 residues. Germline V gene sequence: CDR1 ENHRY, CDR2 SYGVKD. Unmatched junction bases numbered 9, after V lost 8 bases and J lost 2 bases. CDR3 loop: CAIGRDSRTGNTIYF. CDR3 sequence (DNA): TGTGCCATCGGCAGGGACAGTAGAACTGGAAACACCATATATTTT.

The chain has TRBV2 and TRBJ1-1; no reliable D call. Germline assignment: CDR1 SNHLY and CDR2 FYNNEI. Trimming pared 4 bases from V and 11 bases from J, leaving 17 bases between. CDR3 size: 13 residues. DNA of the CDR3: TGTGCCAGCAGTGCAGACAACAACGGCAGGGCTTTCTTT. Translating gives CASSADNNGRAFF. The complete variable domain, with remaining parts taken from reference TRBV2 and TRBJ1-1, reads EPEVTQTPSHQVTQMGQEVILRCVPISNHLYFYWYRQILGQKVEFLVSFYNNEISEKSEIFDDQFSVERPDGSNFTLKIRSTKLEDSAMYFCASSADNNGRAFFGQGTRLTVV.

V usage is TRBV30 and J usage is TRBJ1-4, with D perhaps matching TRBD1 (5 bases). The CDR3 runs 14 residues. Trimming took off 5 bases at V and 4 bases at J, with 14 bases between the two ends. The V gene's germline CDR1 is GTSNPN and CDR2 SVGIG (reference sequence). CDR3 sequence: CAWGGTGDNEKLFF. The DNA for the CDR3 is TGTGCCTGGGGAGGGACCGGGGATAATGAAAAACTGTTTTTT.

The V call is TRBV9, the J call TRBJ1-1; TRBD1 aligns across 7 bases. With 4 bases clipped from V and 10 bases from J, the junction kept 10 bases outside the gene matches. The CDR3 length is 13 residues. Per germline, CDR1 SGDLS and CDR2 YYNGEE. In DNA form, the CDR3 reads TGTGCCAGCAGCCAATCGACAGGGTTAGCAGCTTTCTTT. Its protein product is CASSQSTGLAAFF. Based on the CDR3 plus reference TRBV9 and TRBJ1-1, the full variable domain is DSGVTQTPKHLITATGQRVTLRCSPRSGDLSVYWYQQSLDQGLQFLIQYYNGEERAKGNILERFSAQQFPDLHSELNLSSLELGDSALYFCASSQSTGLAAFFGQGTRLTVV.

The J gene is TRBJ2-2, the V gene TRBV9, with D possibly TRBD1 on 6 matching bases. From germline, CDR1 is SGDLS and CDR2 YYNGEE. V dropped 4 bases and J dropped 2 bases, with 12 bases sitting between them. This CDR3 spans 15 amino acids. This CDR3 reads CASSTRTANTGELFF. The CDR3 nucleotides are TGTGCCAGCAGCACACGGACAGCTAACACCGGGGAGCTGTTTTTT.

The J gene is TRBJ1-2, the V gene TRBV7-2; D remains unclear. V gave up 3 bases and J gave up 2 bases, with 13 bases separating them. Germline V gives CDR1 SGHTA, CDR2 FQGNSA. The CDR3 extends over 15 amino acids. The CDR3 region is CASSFVREKNYGYTF. The CDR3 DNA follows: TGTGCCAGCAGCTTTGTACGGGAAAAGAACTATGGCTACACCTTC.

V and J are TRBV4-1 and TRBJ2-5; 15 nucleotides match TRBD2. V lost 1 base, J lost 4 bases, and 7 bases stayed unmatched. The CDR3 is 18 residues long. CDR1 and CDR2 from the germline V gene are MGHRA and YSYEKL. This CDR3 is CASSQGTSGRAAGETQYF. DNA of the CDR3: TGCGCCAGCAGCCAAGGGACTAGCGGGAGGGCGGCGGGAGAGACCCAGTACTTC.